What follows is one TCR beta chain and its context. Under the authors' procedure: Reference gene primer amplification yielded estimated nucleated cell counts. Measured with immunoSEQ multiplex PCR; TCRdb has only the in-frame clones, and not every one. From that table come the V and J calls and clone size; the DNA was used to work out D and trimming. Here the sample spans more than 25,000 clones, around 91% being singletons. This entry comes from a study of blood T cell repertoires in COVID-19. The overall study: Donors in the United States, Italy and Spain gave samples during acute or convalescent COVID-19. PBMCs, B-cell-depleted T cells, or T cells provided the cDNA or gDNA that made up the material.

The CDR3 is 15 amino acids. Germline-derived CDR1 and CDR2 are LNHDA and SQIVND (reference sequence). The germline V and J ends were trimmed by 6 bases and 5 bases, with 20 bases remaining between them. The sample taken for sequencing was peripheral blood. The chain joins TRBV19 to TRBJ2-7, with D tentatively TRBD1 (6 bases). The origin of this receptor is a man between 65 and 79 years old with active or convalescent COVID-19. CDR3 sequence: CASSPGQSRINEQYF. DNA of the CDR3: TGTGCCAGTAGCCCGGGACAAAGTAGAATCAACGAGCAGTACTTC.